These 31 T cell receptor beta chains originate from one sample sequenced in a study of PD-1 blockade in mismatch repair-deficient tumors. Sequencing was performed with immunoSEQ multiplex PCR; in TCRdb, only in-frame clones are kept and a portion is missing. The sample lists roughly 50,000 clones, approximately 84% occurring once. The input for sequencing was peripheral blood, taken about 20 weeks after starting pembrolizumab. These TCRs come from an adult with mismatch repair-deficient cancer.

This clone has only a few counts. The V gene is TRBV6-6, the J gene TRBJ2-1, with 8 bases that match TRBD2. This CDR3 has 15 amino acids. V dropped 8 bases and J dropped 9; count of bases not matched to a gene: 15. Germline V gene data show CDR1 as MNHNY and CDR2 as SVGAGI (reference sequence). The CDR3 DNA reads as TGTGCCAGCGCAACGTCTAGCGGGCTACCGACTGAGCAGTTCTTC. This encodes CASATSSGLPTEQFF.

The chain has TRBV5-1 and TRBJ1-1, with TRBD1 identical over 7 bases. The V and J ends lost 2 bases and 4 bases, in that order; junction bases with no gene match: 5. CDR1 is SGHRS, CDR2 YFSETQ, per germline. The CDR3 runs 14 residues. The CDR3 DNA reads TGCGCCAGCAGCTTCACGACAGGGTCCACTGAAGCTTTCTTT. Amino acid sequence: CASSFTTGSTEAFF. Looking up the rest from reference TRBV5-1 and TRBJ1-1 gives the full variable domain: KAGVTQTPRYLIKTRGQQVTLSCSPISGHRSVSWYQQTPGQGLQFLFEYFSETQRNKGNFPGRFSGRQFSNSRSEMNVSTLELGDSALYLCASSFTTGSTEAFFGQGTRLTVV.

This clone appeared once. The genes are TRBV18 and TRBJ2-3; 9 bases are shared with TRBD2. Germline trimming cut 4 bases from V and 0 bases from J; bases unmatched to any gene: 2. This CDR3 comprises 15 residues. Germline-derived CDR1 and CDR2 are KGHSH and LQKENI. The CDR3 loop is CASSRLAASTDTQYF. The CDR3 bases are TGTGCCAGCTCACGACTAGCGGCTAGCACAGATACGCAGTATTTT.

The CDR3 sequence: CATSRGSLQGNYGYTF. The CDR3 DNA reads TGTGCCACCAGCAGAGGAAGCTTACAGGGGAACTATGGCTACACCTTC. The chain combines TRBV15 with TRBJ1-2, with 7 positions matching TRBD1. The V gene's germline CDR1 is LNHNV and CDR2 YYDKDF (reference sequence). The length of the CDR3 is 16 residues. Unmatched junction bases numbered 7, after V lost 1 base and J lost 2 bases.

This chain joins TRBV28 and TRBJ2-2, with 12 bases identical to TRBD1. J was trimmed by 10 bases and V by 1 base; bases with no gene match: 4. This CDR3 is 15 amino acids long. Germline-derived CDR1 and CDR2 are MDHEN and SYDVKM. CDR3 amino acids: CASSLFGTGGKELFF. As DNA, the CDR3 is TGTGCCAGCAGTTTATTTGGGACAGGGGGCAAGGAGCTGTTTTTT.

To note about this clone: It may be a read error: a sequence one base away is much more abundant. The sample contains more than one DNA sequence encoding this CDR3. This chain joins TRBV7-2 and TRBJ2-1, with TRBD2 matching 7 bases. This CDR3 comprises 15 residues. The germline V gene has CDR1 SGHTA and CDR2 FQGNSA. In nucleotides, the CDR3 is TGTGCCAGCAGTTCAGTGCGGGAGTTCACGAATGAGCAATTCTTC. Translating gives CASSSVREFTNEQFF.

This clone has only one observation. The chain is built from TRBV6-5 and TRBJ2-4; tentatively, D is TRBD1 or TRBD2 (6 bases each). CDR3 length: 16 amino acids. The germline V gene encodes CDR1 MNHEY and CDR2 SVGAGI. Trimming removed 0 bases from V and 10 bases from J, with 19 bases in between. CDR3 bases: TGTGCCAGCAGTTACTCCCATCCGGGGGCGGGCGATATTCAGTACTTC. Amino acid sequence: CASSYSHPGAGDIQYF.

The rearrangement joins TRBV10-3 to TRBJ1-3; unclear D gene. Germline loops: CDR1 ENHRY, CDR2 SYGVKD. Trimming took 2 bases from V and 2 from J, leaving 10 bases between them. CDR3 length: 15 amino acids. The CDR3 nucleotides read TGTGCCATCAGTGAGCCCGGGAAAGCTGGAAACACCATATATTTT. This codes for CAISEPGKAGNTIYF.

V usage is TRBV9 and J usage is TRBJ2-1; D not certain. Trimming stripped 3 bases from V and 9 bases from J, with 13 bases between. The length of the CDR3 is 13 residues. CDR1 and CDR2 (germline): SGDLS, YYNGEE. The CDR3 coding sequence is TGTGCCAGCAGCGCAACCCTCCTGTCTGAGCAGTTCTTC. Translated, it gives CASSATLLSEQFF.

This clone was recorded once. This chain joins TRBV10-1 and TRBJ2-2; no clear D. V was shortened by 2 bases and J by 3 bases, with 4 bases between the two germline ends. CDR1 and CDR2 (germline): WNHNN, SYGVQD (reference sequence). This CDR3 has 13 amino acids. This CDR3 reads CASSEQDTGELFF. The CDR3 DNA reads as TGCGCCAGCAGTGAGCAAGACACCGGGGAGCTGTTTTTT.

CDR3 in amino acids: CASSVMGLDSQPQHF. CDR3 nucleotide sequence: TGTGCCAGCAGTGTAATGGGTTTGGACAGTCAGCCCCAGCATTTT. The chain is built from TRBV6-5 and TRBJ1-5; weak D call: TRBD1 (6 bases). Germline-derived CDR1 and CDR2 are MNHEY and SVGAGI. V shed 5 bases and J shed 6 bases, with 17 bases lying between them. CDR3 length equals 15 residues.

The rearrangement joins TRBV9 to TRBJ1-2, with TRBD1 matching over 9 bases. CDR3 length: 14 residues. From germline, CDR1 is SGDLS and CDR2 YYNGEE. V was clipped by 3 bases and J by 2 bases; unmatched bases: 2. The CDR3, as DNA: TGTGCCAGCAGCGCCGGACAGGGGAACTATGGCTACACCTTC. It is translated as CASSAGQGNYGYTF.

To note about this clone: The junction and the germline gene differ at one end; a read error may be behind it. Other DNA sequences in the sample encode the same CDR3. The chain is built from TRBV7-2 and TRBJ2-7; D is possibly TRBD1 or TRBD2 (5 bases each). The CDR3 totals 15 residues. In germline, CDR1 is SGHTA, CDR2 FQGNSA. The CDR3 DNA reads as TGTGCTAGCAGCATAAGGCGGGCAGGGACCTACGAGCAGTACTTC. Its translation: CASSIRRAGTYEQYF.

This chain joins TRBV11-1 and TRBJ2-7; perhaps TRBD2 as D (6 bases). Germline V gives CDR1 SGHAT, CDR2 FQDESV (reference sequence). This CDR3 region has 16 residues. Deletions cut 3 bases from V and 3 bases from J, with 18 bases between. Here the CDR3 DNA reads TGTGCCAGCAGCTTTGGGTTGGTGACTAGAGACTACGAGCAGTACTTC. It is translated as CASSFGLVTRDYEQYF.

This chain connects TRBV6-1 to TRBJ2-3, with unresolved D. The CDR3 consists of 15 residues. Germline-derived CDR1 and CDR2 are MNHNS and SASEGT. V shed 6 bases and J shed 4 bases, with 17 bases lying between them. The CDR3 DNA sequence: TGTGCCAGCAGGCATAGGAGAGCCGACGCAGATACGCAGTATTTT. Residues: CASRHRRADADTQYF.

This rearrangement joins TRBV30 to TRBJ2-3; 10 nucleotides line up with TRBD2. V was clipped by 4 bases and J by 0 bases; unmatched bases: 1. Germline lookup yields CDR1 GTSNPN and CDR2 SVGIG (reference sequence). The CDR3 is 14 amino acids. The CDR3 spells CAWTGLASTDTQYF. The DNA of the CDR3 is TGTGCCTGGACGGGACTAGCGAGCACAGATACGCAGTATTTT.

V gene TRBV19 combines with J gene TRBJ1-3, with 8 bases that match TRBD1. In germline, CDR1 is LNHDA, CDR2 SQIVND (reference sequence). Germline trimming cut 6 bases from V and 0 bases from J; bases unmatched to any gene: 4. This CDR3 spans 15 amino acids. The DNA of the CDR3 is TGTGCCAGTAGGAGGGACAGGCTCTCTGGAAACACCATATATTTT. It is translated as CASRRDRLSGNTIYF.

V is TRBV19 and J is TRBJ2-3, with TRBD1 matching over 9 bases. Germline V gives CDR1 LNHDA, CDR2 SQIVND (reference sequence). The trim removed 4 bases at V and 4 bases at J, leaving 6 bases unmatched. The CDR3 runs to 15 residues. The CDR3 nucleotides are TGTGCCAGTAGTAAGGACAGGGGAGTCGCAGATACGCAGTATTTT. It specifies CASSKDRGVADTQYF.

This chain links TRBV4-1 with TRBJ2-1, with 7 bases matching TRBD1. Germline lookup yields CDR1 MGHRA and CDR2 YSYEKL. This CDR3 contains 15 residues. Unmatched junction bases numbered 10, after V lost 2 bases and J lost 9 bases. The CDR3 loop is CASSQSPTGVFEQFF. CDR3 nucleotides: TGCGCCAGCAGCCAATCCCCCACAGGGGTGTTTGAGCAGTTCTTC.

This sequence joins TRBV11-2 and TRBJ2-3; D is possibly TRBD1 or TRBD2 (6 bases each). Trimming shortened V by 6 bases and J by 4 bases, and 14 bases separated the two germline ends. Looked up from germline, CDR1 is SGHAT and CDR2 is FQNNGV. CDR3 length: 14 residues. Here the CDR3 reads CASRLRGGPDTQYF. CDR3 bases: TGTGCCAGCAGACTTAGAGGGGGGCCAGATACGCAGTATTTT.

This clone was seen just once. The chain has TRBV29-1 and TRBJ2-7, with TRBD2 as a possible D gene (6 bases). CDR3 length equals 15 residues. Trimming stripped 5 bases from V and 0 bases from J, with 17 bases between. The germline V gene has CDR1 SQVTM and CDR2 ANQGSEA. DNA of the CDR3: TGCAGCGTTTCGGGGGTACAGCTTCTCTCCTACGAGCAGTACTTC. Its translation: CSVSGVQLLSYEQYF.

The V and J genes are TRBV19 and TRBJ2-7; D call uncertain. Germline V gene data show CDR1 as LNHDA and CDR2 as SQIVND (reference sequence). The CDR3 is 14 residues long. Trimming pared 9 bases from V and 3 bases from J, leaving 18 bases between. The CDR3 bases are TGTGCCAGCTCCCGATCCTTCTCCTACTACGAGCAGTACTTC. Its protein is CASSRSFSYYEQYF.

This clone appeared a single time. The chain couples TRBV6-5 to TRBJ1-5; no definite D call. The germline V gene encodes CDR1 MNHEY and CDR2 SVGAGI. V was pared by 0 bases and J by 2 bases, with 11 bases between. This CDR3 spans 16 amino acids. The CDR3 bases are TGTGCCAGCAGTTACTCAGCCACGGCAGGCAATCAGCCCCAGCATTTT. It translates to CASSYSATAGNQPQHF.

The V and J genes are TRBV11-1 and TRBJ2-7; no reliable D call. Trimming took 4 bases from V and 3 from J, leaving 16 bases between them. The CDR3 runs 15 residues. CDR1 and CDR2 (germline): SGHAT, FQDESV (reference sequence). Here the CDR3 DNA reads TGTGCCAGCAGCTCAAAAAACCGGGCCAACTACGAGCAGTACTTC. This codes for CASSSKNRANYEQYF.

The V and J genes are TRBV6-6 and TRBJ2-1; D is tentatively TRBD1 or TRBD2 (5 bases each). Trimming shortened V by 2 bases and J by 0 bases, and 5 bases separated the two germline ends. Germline V gene data show CDR1 as MNHNY and CDR2 as SVGAGI (reference sequence). This CDR3 spans 14 amino acids. The CDR3 protein is CASSYGTSYNEQFF. The CDR3 region has the DNA TGTGCCAGCAGTTACGGGACCTCCTACAATGAGCAGTTCTTC.

This chain links TRBV6-5 with TRBJ1-2; D may be TRBD1 (6 bases). There are 15 residues in the CDR3. Trimming took 6 bases from V and 9 from J, leaving 23 bases between them. The germline V gene encodes CDR1 MNHEY and CDR2 SVGAGI. The DNA for the CDR3 is TGTGCCAGCAGCCCCGGTGGTGGGGGCACCCTAAGCTACACCTTC. Amino acids: CASSPGGGGTLSYTF.

This clone was seen a few times. The rearrangement links TRBV7-3 to TRBJ1-1; possible D gene TRBD1, 6 bases. CDR1 SGHTA and CDR2 FQGTGA come from the germline V gene. The CDR3 runs to 17 residues. Trimming left V 5 bases short and J 4 bases short, with 23 bases between. The CDR3 sequence: CASSPGPGQGTGTEAFF. For the CDR3, the DNA is TGTGCCAGCAGCCCGGGTCCGGGGCAGGGGACGGGCACTGAAGCTTTCTTT.

The CDR3 region is CATSRGQQETQYF. The CDR3 DNA is TGTGCCACCAGCAGGGGACAGCAAGAGACCCAGTACTTC. V is TRBV15 and J is TRBJ2-5, with 7 bases identical to TRBD1. V dropped 3 bases and J dropped 2; count of bases not matched to a gene: 0. The CDR3 length is 13 residues. Germline loops: CDR1 LNHNV, CDR2 YYDKDF (reference sequence).

J is TRBJ2-2 and V is TRBV15; D is uncertain. CDR1 is LNHNV and CDR2 is YYDKDF in the germline V gene (reference sequence). This CDR3 is built from 14 residues. The germline V and J ends were trimmed by 0 bases and 7 bases, with 9 bases remaining between them. In nucleotides, the CDR3 is TGTGCCACCAGCAGAGAACAGAAACTCGGGGAGCTGTTTTTT. Protein product: CATSREQKLGELFF.

CDR3 in DNA: TGCAGCGTTCTAGGACAGGGACCACTCTACGAGCAGTACTTC. This codes for CSVLGQGPLYEQYF. This chain uses TRBV29-1 with TRBJ2-7; TRBD1 agrees at 8 bases. The CDR3 spans 14 residues. V shed 5 bases and J 3 bases; nucleotides not matched to a gene: 9. In germline, CDR1 is SQVTM, CDR2 ANQGSEA.

V is TRBV11-3 and J is TRBJ2-5; 11 bases line up with TRBD2. Germline CDR1 and CDR2: SGHNT and YENEEA. V gave up 1 base and J gave up 2 bases; unmatched junction bases: 3. The CDR3 runs 16 residues. CDR3 loop: CASSLGGLAVQETQYF. The CDR3 DNA reads as TGTGCCAGCAGCTTAGGGGGACTAGCGGTACAAGAGACCCAGTACTTC. Variable domain in full (rest from reference TRBV11-3 and TRBJ2-5): EAGVVQSPRYKIIEKKQPVAFWCNPISGHNTLYWYLQNLGQGPELLIRYENEEAVDDSQLPKDRFSAERLKGVDSTLKIQPAELGDSAVYLCASSLGGLAVQETQYFGPGTRLLVL.